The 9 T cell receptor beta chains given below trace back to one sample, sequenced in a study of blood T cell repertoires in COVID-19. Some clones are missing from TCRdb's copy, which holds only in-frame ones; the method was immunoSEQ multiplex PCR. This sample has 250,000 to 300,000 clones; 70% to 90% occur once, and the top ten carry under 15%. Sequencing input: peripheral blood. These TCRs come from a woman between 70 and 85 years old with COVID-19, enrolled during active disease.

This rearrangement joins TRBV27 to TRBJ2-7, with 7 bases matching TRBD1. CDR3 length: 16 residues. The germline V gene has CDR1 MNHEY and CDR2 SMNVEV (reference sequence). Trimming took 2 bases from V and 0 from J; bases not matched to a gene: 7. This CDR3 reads CASSLRGTDLSYEQYF. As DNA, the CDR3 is TGTGCCAGCAGTTTAAGAGGGACAGACCTCTCCTACGAGCAGTACTTC.

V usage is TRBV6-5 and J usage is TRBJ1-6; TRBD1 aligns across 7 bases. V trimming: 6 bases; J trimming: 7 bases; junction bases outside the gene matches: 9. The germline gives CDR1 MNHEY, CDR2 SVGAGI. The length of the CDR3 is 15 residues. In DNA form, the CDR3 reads TGTGCCAGCAGCCGGGACAGTTTCCTGAATTCACCCCTCCACTTT. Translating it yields CASSRDSFLNSPLHF.

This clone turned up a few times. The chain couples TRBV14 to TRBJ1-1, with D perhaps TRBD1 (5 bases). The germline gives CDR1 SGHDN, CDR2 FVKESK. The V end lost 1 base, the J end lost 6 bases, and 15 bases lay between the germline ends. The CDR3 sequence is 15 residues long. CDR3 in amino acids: CASSQGRQSLPEAFF. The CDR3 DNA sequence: TGTGCCAGCAGCCAAGGAAGACAGAGCCTGCCTGAAGCTTTCTTT.

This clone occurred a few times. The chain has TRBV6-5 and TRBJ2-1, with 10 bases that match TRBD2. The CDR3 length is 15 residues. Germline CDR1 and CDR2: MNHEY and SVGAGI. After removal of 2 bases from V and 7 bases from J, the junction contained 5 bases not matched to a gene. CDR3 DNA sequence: TGTGCCAGCAGTTACAGCGGGGGGGCCTTAAATGAGCAGTTCTTC. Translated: CASSYSGGALNEQFF.

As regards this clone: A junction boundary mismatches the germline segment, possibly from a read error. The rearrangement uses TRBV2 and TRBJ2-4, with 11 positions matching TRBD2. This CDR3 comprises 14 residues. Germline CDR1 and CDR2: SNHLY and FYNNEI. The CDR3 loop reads CASSVGTSGLRADF. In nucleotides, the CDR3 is TGTGCCAGCAGTGTGGGGACTAGCGGCCTCCGGGCGGACTTC.

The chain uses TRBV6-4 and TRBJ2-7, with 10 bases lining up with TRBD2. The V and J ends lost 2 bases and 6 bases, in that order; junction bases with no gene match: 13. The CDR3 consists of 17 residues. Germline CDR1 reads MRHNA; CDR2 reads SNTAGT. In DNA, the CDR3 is TGTGCCAGCAGTGACCGCGAGGGCAGCGGGGGGGCTTTCGAGCAGTACTTC. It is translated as CASSDREGSGGAFEQYF.

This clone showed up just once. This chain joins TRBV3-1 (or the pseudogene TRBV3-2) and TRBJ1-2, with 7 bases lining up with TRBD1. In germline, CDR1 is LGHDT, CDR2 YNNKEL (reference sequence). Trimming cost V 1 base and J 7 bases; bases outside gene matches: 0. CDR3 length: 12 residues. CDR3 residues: CASSQGTGGYTF. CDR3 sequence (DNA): TGTGCCAGCAGCCAAGGGACAGGTGGCTACACCTTC.

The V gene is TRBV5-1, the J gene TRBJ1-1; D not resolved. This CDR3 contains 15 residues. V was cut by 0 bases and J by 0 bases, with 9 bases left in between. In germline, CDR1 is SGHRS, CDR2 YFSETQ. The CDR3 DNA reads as TGCGCCAGCAGCTTGGGTAGCACCTTGAACACTGAAGCTTTCTTT. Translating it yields CASSLGSTLNTEAFF.

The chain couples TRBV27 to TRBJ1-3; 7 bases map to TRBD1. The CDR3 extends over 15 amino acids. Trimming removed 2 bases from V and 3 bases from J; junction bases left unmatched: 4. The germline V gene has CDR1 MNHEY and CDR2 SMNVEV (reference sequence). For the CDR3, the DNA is TGTGCCAGCAGTTTAGGTGCAGGGGGTGGAAACACCATATATTTT. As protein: CASSLGAGGGNTIYF.